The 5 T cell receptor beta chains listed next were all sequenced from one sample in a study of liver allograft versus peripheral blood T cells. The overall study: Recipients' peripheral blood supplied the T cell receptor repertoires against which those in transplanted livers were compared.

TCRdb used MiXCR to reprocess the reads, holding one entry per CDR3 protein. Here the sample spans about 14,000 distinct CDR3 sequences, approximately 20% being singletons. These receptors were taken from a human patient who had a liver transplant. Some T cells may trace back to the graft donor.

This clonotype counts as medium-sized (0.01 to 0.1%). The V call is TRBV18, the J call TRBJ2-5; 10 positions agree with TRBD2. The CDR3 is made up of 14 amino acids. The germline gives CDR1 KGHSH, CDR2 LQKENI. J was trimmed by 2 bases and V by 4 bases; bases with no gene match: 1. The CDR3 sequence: CASSLTSGQETQYF. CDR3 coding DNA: TGTGCCAGCTCACTGACTAGCGGGCAAGAGACCCAGTACTTC.

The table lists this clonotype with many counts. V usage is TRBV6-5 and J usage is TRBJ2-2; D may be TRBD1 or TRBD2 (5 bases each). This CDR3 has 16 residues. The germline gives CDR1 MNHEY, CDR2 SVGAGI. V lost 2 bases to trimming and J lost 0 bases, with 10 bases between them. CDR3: CASSYQGAANTGELFF. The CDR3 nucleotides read TGTGCCAGCAGTTACCAGGGAGCCGCGAACACCGGGGAGCTGTTTTTT.

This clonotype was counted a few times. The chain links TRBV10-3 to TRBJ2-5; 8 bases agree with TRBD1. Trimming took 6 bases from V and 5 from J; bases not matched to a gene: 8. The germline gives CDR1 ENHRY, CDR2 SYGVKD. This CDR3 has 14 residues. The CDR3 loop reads CAISETGVGETQYF. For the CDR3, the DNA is TGTGCCATCAGCGAGACAGGGGTCGGTGAGACCCAGTACTTC.

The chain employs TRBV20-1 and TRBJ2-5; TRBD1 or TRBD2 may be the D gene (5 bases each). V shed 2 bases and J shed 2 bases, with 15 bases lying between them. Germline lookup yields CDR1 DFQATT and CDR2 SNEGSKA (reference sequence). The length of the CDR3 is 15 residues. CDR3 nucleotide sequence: TGCAGTGCTAGAAGTTCTGGGGGAAATCAAGAGACCCAGTACTTC. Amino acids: CSARSSGGNQETQYF.

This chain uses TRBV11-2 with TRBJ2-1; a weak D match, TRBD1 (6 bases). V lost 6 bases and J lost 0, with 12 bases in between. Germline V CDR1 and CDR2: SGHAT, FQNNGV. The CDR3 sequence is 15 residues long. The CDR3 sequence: CASSEQGLSYNEQFF. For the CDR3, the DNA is TGTGCCAGCAGTGAACAGGGTCTCTCCTACAATGAGCAGTTCTTC.